The 13 T cell receptor beta chains given below trace back to one sample, sequenced in a study of patients and donors after allogeneic stem cell transplantation. TCRdb fed the RT-PCR reads into MiXCR, producing one record per CDR3 protein. The table records approximately 250,000 distinct CDR3 sequences, 11% to 15% of them present only once. Source material: blood, either unsorted or a sorted T cell fraction (not recorded which). The source of these receptors is a human donor who was either an allogeneic HSCT recipient or a stem cell or donor lymphocyte infusion donor (not recorded which). It is not recorded whose cells these are; they may come from a transplant donor.

The chain employs TRBV5-1 and TRBJ1-2; no clear D gene. Germline V CDR1 and CDR2: SGHRS, YFSETQ. Between the trimmed V and J ends, which lost 2 bases and 8 bases, there was a span of 10 bases. The CDR3 has 12 residues. The CDR3 DNA reads TGCGCCAGCAGCTTTCTTCAAGGGGGCTACACCTTC. It codes for CASSFLQGGYTF.

This clonotype was seen a handful of times. J is TRBJ1-5 and V is TRBV12-3 or TRBV12-4; D might be TRBD1 (5 bases). V lost 4 bases, J lost 11 bases, and 9 bases lay in between. This CDR3 has 11 amino acids. The CDR3 sequence: CASSSEGTQHF. DNA for the CDR3: TGTGCCAGCAGTTCCGAGGGGACCCAGCATTTT.

The chain is built from TRBV19 and TRBJ2-3; D call uncertain. Germline V gives CDR1 LNHDA, CDR2 SQIVND (reference sequence). Trimming shortened V by 3 bases and J by 5 bases, and 15 bases separated the two germline ends. The CDR3 has 15 residues. CDR3 in amino acids: CASSIDLGYGDTQYF. The CDR3 DNA sequence: TGTGCCAGTAGTATCGATTTAGGCTACGGAGATACGCAGTATTTT.

This clonotype has just a few counts. The chain recombines TRBV25-1 with TRBJ1-2; a possible D gene is TRBD1 (5 bases). CDR1 and CDR2 (germline): MGHDK, SYGVNS. V gave up 3 bases and J gave up 4 bases, with 12 bases separating them. CDR3 length: 14 residues. CDR3 amino acids: CASSETARSYGYTF. For the CDR3, the DNA is TGTGCCAGCAGTGAGACAGCCCGAAGCTATGGCTACACCTTC.

J is TRBJ2-5 and V is TRBV5-4; 8 positions agree with TRBD2. Germline trimming cut 1 base from V and 4 bases from J; bases unmatched to any gene: 9. The CDR3 covers 16 residues. The germline CDR1 and CDR2 sequences are SGHNT and YYREEE (reference sequence). The CDR3 loop reads CASSLLTGAGGETQYF. The CDR3 nucleotides are TGTGCCAGCAGCTTGCTCACGGGGGCGGGAGGAGAGACCCAGTACTTC. The full variable domain, completed using reference TRBV5-4 and TRBJ2-5, is ETGVTQSPTHLIKTRGQQVTLRCSSQSGHNTVSWYQQALGQGPQFIFQYYREEENGRGNFPPRFSGLQFPNYSSELNVNALELDDSALYLCASSLLTGAGGETQYFGPGTRLLVL.

This clonotype was counted a few times. The rearrangement uses TRBV5-1 and TRBJ2-2; 9 nucleotides line up with TRBD1. V dropped 0 bases and J dropped 3; count of bases not matched to a gene: 3. The CDR3 spans 16 residues. Germline CDR1 reads SGHRS; CDR2 reads YFSETQ. The CDR3 sequence is CASSLGDRDYTGELFF. For the CDR3, the DNA is TGCGCCAGCAGCTTGGGGGACAGGGATTACACCGGGGAGCTGTTTTTT.

The J gene is TRBJ2-3, the V gene TRBV12-3 or TRBV12-4; 11 bases match TRBD2. The CDR3 has 15 amino acids. V gave up 8 bases and J gave up 9 bases; unmatched junction bases: 13. CDR3 bases: TGTGCCAGCTCCTACGGGGGGACTAGCGGAAAAACGCAGTATTTT. Protein product: CASSYGGTSGKTQYF.

The chain combines TRBV6-1 with TRBJ2-5; a weak D match, TRBD1 (8 bases). Germline CDR1 and CDR2: MNHNS and SASEGT. The CDR3 runs to 14 residues. Trimming shortened V by 7 bases and J by 1 base, and 13 bases separated the two germline ends. The CDR3 loop reads CASTHRGGQETQYF. For the CDR3, the DNA is TGTGCCAGCACTCACAGGGGGGGCCAAGAGACCCAGTACTTC.

The chain joins TRBV20-1 to TRBJ2-2, with D uncertain. This CDR3 spans 14 amino acids. V lost 6 bases and J lost 8, with 19 bases in between. Germline loops: CDR1 DFQATT, CDR2 SNEGSKA (reference sequence). In DNA form, the CDR3 reads TGCAGTGCCTCCGCCCGGACCAACCCGGGGGAGCTGTTTTTT. Protein sequence: CSASARTNPGELFF.

The rearrangement uses TRBV6-2 or TRBV6-3 and TRBJ2-3, with D perhaps matching TRBD1 or TRBD2 (5 bases each). The CDR3 loop spans 14 amino acids. V lost 2 bases and J lost 2, with 8 bases in between. Germline V CDR1 and CDR2: MNHEY, SVGEGT. CDR3 coding DNA: TGTGCCAGCAGTTACCCGGGGACCACAGATACGCAGTATTTT. Its translation: CASSYPGTTDTQYF.

This clonotype has at least ten counts. The CDR3 loop reads CASSERERETDTQYF. The CDR3 nucleotides read TGTGCCAGCAGTGAAAGAGAACGGGAGACAGATACGCAGTATTTT. The chain joins TRBV6-1 to TRBJ2-3; tentatively, D is TRBD2 (6 bases). Trimming took 2 bases from V and 3 from J, leaving 12 bases between them. Germline lookup yields CDR1 MNHNS and CDR2 SASEGT. This CDR3 has 15 amino acids.

The genes are TRBV30 and TRBJ1-1; D is unresolved. V lost 4 bases, J lost 4 bases, and 7 bases lay in between. There are 11 residues in the CDR3. Germline values: CDR1 GTSNPN, CDR2 SVGIG (reference sequence). CDR3 loop: CAWTRATEAFF. The CDR3 DNA sequence: TGTGCCTGGACCCGGGCCACTGAAGCTTTCTTT.

This rearrangement joins TRBV6-5 to TRBJ2-1; 14 bases map to TRBD2. The CDR3 has 17 residues. Trimming cost V 4 bases and J 0 bases; bases outside gene matches: 2. Germline values: CDR1 MNHEY, CDR2 SVGAGI. The CDR3 sequence: CASSSGTSGSSYNEQFF. Here the CDR3 DNA reads TGTGCCAGCAGTTCCGGGACTAGCGGGAGCTCCTACAATGAGCAGTTCTTC.